Listed here are 30 T cell receptor beta chains from one sample, sequenced in a study of T cells after yellow fever vaccination. TCRdb reanalysed the 5' RACE reads using MiXCR and keeps one entry per CDR3 protein. The sample comprises roughly 340,000 distinct CDR3 sequences, 8.7% of which are singletons, and approximately 18% rests with the top ten. Source: PBMCs, taken on the day of the first yellow fever vaccination. The source is a man between 18 and 35 years old who received the YFV17D yellow fever vaccine.

This clonotype was counted ten times or more. CDR3 sequence reads: CSASGFGNQPQHF. CDR3 bases: TGCAGTGCTAGCGGCTTTGGCAATCAGCCCCAGCATTTT. The V call is TRBV20-1, the J call TRBJ1-5, with D hard to call. V dropped 3 bases and J dropped 2 bases, with 8 bases sitting between them. Germline V lookup: CDR1 DFQATT, CDR2 SNEGSKA (reference sequence). The CDR3 length is 13 residues.

This clonotype has just a few counts. V gene TRBV20-1 combines with J gene TRBJ1-5, with TRBD1 matching 10 bases. This CDR3 has 16 amino acids. CDR1 and CDR2 from the germline V gene are DFQATT and SNEGSKA (reference sequence). J was trimmed by 7 bases and V by 3 bases; bases with no gene match: 12. The CDR3 nucleotides are TGCAGTGCTAGTGTCTTGGGACAGGGGCCTGGGCAGCCCCAGCATTTT. Translation: CSASVLGQGPGQPQHF.

The CDR3 DNA is TGTGCCAGCAGCATACGGACAAAACCCTACGAGCAGTACTTC. It specifies CASSIRTKPYEQYF. The rearrangement uses TRBV7-8 and TRBJ2-7, with D tentatively TRBD1 (5 bases). The CDR3 has 14 amino acids. CDR1 and CDR2 (germline): SGHVS, FQNEAQ. Trimming shortened V by 5 bases and J by 2 bases, and 13 bases separated the two germline ends. The full variable domain, its missing parts supplied by reference TRBV7-8 and TRBJ2-7, is GAGVSQSPRYKVAKRGQDVALRCDPISGHVSLFWYQQALGQGPEFLTYFQNEAQLDKSGLPSDRFFAERPEGSVSTLKIQRTQQEDSAVYLCASSIRTKPYEQYFGPGTRLTVT.

The rearrangement joins TRBV4-3 to TRBJ1-4, with 9 bases fitting TRBD1. This CDR3 has 16 residues. Unmatched junction bases numbered 8, after V lost 1 base and J lost 8 bases. In germline, CDR1 is LGHNA, CDR2 YSLEER. CDR3 residues: CASSQGVGQGSEKLFF. CDR3 DNA: TGCGCCAGCAGCCAAGGTGTGGGACAGGGAAGCGAAAAACTGTTTTTT.

The chain is built from TRBV5-6 and TRBJ2-5; D uncertain. The CDR3 is 15 amino acids. CDR1 is SGHDT and CDR2 is YYEEEE in the germline V gene. With 3 bases removed from V and 2 bases from J, the gap between germline ends came to 14 bases. The CDR3 region is CASSSRVGPQETQYF. The DNA for the CDR3 is TGTGCCAGCAGCTCCCGAGTCGGGCCACAAGAGACCCAGTACTTC.

DNA of the CDR3: TGTGCCAGCGCGGAGCGCACAGATACGCAGTATTTT. It yields the protein CASAERTDTQYF. This chain connects TRBV2 to TRBJ2-3; no clear D. The germline V gene has CDR1 SNHLY and CDR2 FYNNEI. The CDR3 runs to 12 residues. V was pared by 8 bases and J by 1 base, with 7 bases between.

The V and J genes are TRBV29-1 and TRBJ2-5; 7 positions agree with TRBD2. V was pared by 1 base and J by 4 bases, with 9 bases of the junction left unmatched. Germline V gene data show CDR1 as SQVTM and CDR2 as ANQGSEA. The CDR3 loop spans 15 amino acids. CDR3 in amino acids: CSVEGGGRGGETQYF. CDR3 sequence (DNA): TGCAGCGTTGAAGGGGGTGGGAGGGGCGGAGAGACCCAGTACTTC.

This clonotype was counted at least ten times. V is TRBV5-1 and J is TRBJ2-3; 11 bases align to TRBD2. The germline V gene has CDR1 SGHRS and CDR2 YFSETQ. This CDR3 comprises 16 residues. J gave up 2 bases and V 4 bases, and 6 bases lay outside the gene matches. The CDR3 DNA follows: TGCGCCAGCAGCCCGAGGACTAGCGGGTTCACAGATACGCAGTATTTT. This codes for CASSPRTSGFTDTQYF.

The chain carries TRBV7-2 and TRBJ1-4, with TRBD1 identical over 7 bases. Germline V lookup: CDR1 SGHTA, CDR2 FQGNSA. The CDR3 is made up of 15 amino acids. V was pared by 5 bases and J by 8 bases, with 11 bases of the junction left unmatched. The CDR3 DNA reads as TGTGCCAGCAGCCTCCAGACAGGGTCAGGGGAAAAACTGTTTTTT. It is translated as CASSLQTGSGEKLFF. The full variable domain, its missing parts supplied by reference TRBV7-2 and TRBJ1-4, is GAGVSQSPSNKVTEKGKDVELRCDPISGHTALYWYRQSLGQGLEFLIYFQGNSAPDKSGLPSDRFSAERTGGSVSTLTIQRTQQEDSAVYLCASSLQTGSGEKLFFGSGTQLSVL.

The rearrangement joins TRBV24-1 to TRBJ1-5; 8 positions agree with TRBD1. The CDR3 extends over 15 amino acids. V was pared by 2 bases and J by 4 bases, with 3 bases of the junction left unmatched. Germline V gives CDR1 KGHDR, CDR2 SFDVKD. The CDR3 DNA reads TGTGCCACCAGTGATTCCGGACAGGGTAATCAGCCCCAGCATTTT. This gives the protein CATSDSGQGNQPQHF.

This clonotype showed up just a few times. The genes are TRBV27 and TRBJ1-4; D is ambiguous. Germline V CDR1 and CDR2: MNHEY, SMNVEV (reference sequence). V lost 3 bases to trimming and J lost 0 bases, with 11 bases between them. The length of the CDR3 is 16 residues. Here the CDR3 DNA reads TGTGCCAGCAGTTTCCTGAGCCCTGCAACTAATGAAAAACTGTTTTTT. It codes for CASSFLSPATNEKLFF.

This clonotype has a count of ten or more. This chain uses TRBV7-2 with TRBJ1-1; D is undetermined. The CDR3 runs 15 residues. V lost 2 bases and J lost 3, with 13 bases in between. Looked up from germline, CDR1 is SGHTA and CDR2 is FQGNSA. CDR3 amino acids: CASSLFTRPYTEAFF. The CDR3 region has the DNA TGTGCCAGCAGCTTATTTACCCGCCCTTACACTGAAGCTTTCTTT.

This chain uses TRBV7-8 with TRBJ1-2, with no clear D. V was clipped by 1 base and J by 4 bases, with 7 bases between them. The germline CDR1 and CDR2 sequences are SGHVS and FQNEAQ. The CDR3 consists of 13 residues. The CDR3: CASSLERLYGYTF. The CDR3 DNA sequence: TGTGCCAGCAGCTTAGAACGGCTCTATGGCTACACCTTC.

The V and J genes are TRBV6-2 or TRBV6-3 and TRBJ2-7, with a possible D match to TRBD2 (6 bases). The CDR3 contains 14 residues. V was clipped by 2 bases and J by 6 bases, with 14 bases between them. The V gene's germline CDR1 is MNHEY and CDR2 SVGEGT. The CDR3 loop is CASSYGGALGEQYV. CDR3 coding DNA: TGTGCCAGCAGTTACGGCGGGGCGTTAGGCGAGCAGTACGTC.

This clonotype was found a few times. The rearrangement links TRBV7-9 to TRBJ2-1, with TRBD2 matching over 8 bases. CDR1 and CDR2 (germline): SEHNR, FQNEAQ (reference sequence). This CDR3 is 13 amino acids long. Unmatched junction bases numbered 11, after V lost 9 bases and J lost 10 bases. The CDR3 DNA sequence: TGTGCCAGTCAGCGGGGGCTTGGGGAGGAGCAGTTCTTC. Amino acid sequence: CASQRGLGEEQFF. Filled out from reference TRBV7-9 and TRBJ2-1, the complete variable domain reads DTGVSQNPRHKITKRGQNVTFRCDPISEHNRLYWYRQTLGQGPEFLTYFQNEAQLEKSRLLSDRFSAERPKGSFSTLEIQRTEQGDSAMYLCASQRGLGEEQFFGPGTRLTVL.

This clonotype has at least ten counts. The CDR3 spells CASSTDRGLQETQYF. CDR3 sequence (DNA): TGTGCCAGCAGCACCGACAGGGGACTTCAAGAGACCCAGTACTTC. The chain is built from TRBV7-9 and TRBJ2-5, with 8 bases lining up with TRBD1. The V and J ends lost 5 bases and 2 bases, in that order; junction bases with no gene match: 7. Germline V gives CDR1 SEHNR, CDR2 FQNEAQ (reference sequence). CDR3 length: 15 amino acids.

This clonotype was picked up a small number of times. J is TRBJ1-1 and V is TRBV29-1; a possible D gene is TRBD1 (6 bases). V was shortened by 4 bases and J by 0 bases, with 12 bases between the two germline ends. The CDR3 has 14 amino acids. Germline values: CDR1 SQVTM, CDR2 ANQGSEA. The CDR3: CSVALGHLNTEAFF. For the CDR3, the DNA is TGCAGCGTTGCACTGGGACACCTGAACACTGAAGCTTTCTTT.

A few counts support this clonotype. The gene calls are TRBV6-1 and TRBJ2-3; 8 bases map to TRBD2. The CDR3 is 15 amino acids. V was clipped by 4 bases and J by 2 bases; unmatched bases: 5. The germline V gene encodes CDR1 MNHNS and CDR2 SASEGT. The CDR3 DNA follows: TGTGCCAGCAGTGCAACTAGCGGATACACAGATACGCAGTATTTT. Residues: CASSATSGYTDTQYF.

This clonotype occurred a few times. The V and J genes are TRBV25-1 and TRBJ2-5; 7 nucleotides align to TRBD2. CDR1 is MGHDK and CDR2 is SYGVNS in the germline V gene. CDR3 length: 14 amino acids. Trimming took 4 bases from V and 3 from J; bases not matched to a gene: 5. CDR3 residues: CASSGGLPKETQYF. The CDR3, as DNA: TGTGCCAGCAGTGGGGGACTACCCAAAGAGACCCAGTACTTC.

This clonotype was detected ten times or more. The chain couples TRBV12-3 or TRBV12-4 to TRBJ1-5; no clear D. Trimming took 3 bases from V and 10 from J, leaving 19 bases between them. The CDR3 sequence is 15 residues long. The CDR3 coding sequence is TGTGCCAGCAGTTTGTTGGGCCTTTTCCTACCACCCCAGCATTTT. It is translated as CASSLLGLFLPPQHF.

This chain uses TRBV4-3 with TRBJ2-5, with 7 bases matching TRBD2. The trim removed 3 bases at V and 11 bases at J, leaving 9 bases unmatched. This CDR3 region has 13 residues. Germline assignment: CDR1 LGHNA and CDR2 YSLEER. The CDR3: CASSQILATGQYF. CDR3 DNA sequence: TGCGCCAGCAGCCAGATACTAGCGACCGGGCAGTACTTC.

V is TRBV5-1 and J is TRBJ1-1; D ambiguous. Looked up from germline, CDR1 is SGHRS and CDR2 is YFSETQ. This CDR3 has 14 amino acids. The ends were cut back, 4 bases at V and 3 bases at J, with 13 bases in the middle. The CDR3 bases are TGCGCCAGCAGCGCCTCGTCAGAAGACACTGAAGCTTTCTTT. As protein: CASSASSEDTEAFF.

The table lists this clonotype with a few counts. This sequence joins TRBV7-2 and TRBJ1-5; D may be TRBD1 (6 bases). This CDR3 contains 15 residues. Germline CDR1 is SGHTA and CDR2 is FQGNSA. The V end was cut by 5 bases, the J end by 5 bases, with 16 bases between. The CDR3 loop is CASSTNTGQDQPQHF. CDR3 nucleotides: TGTGCCAGCAGCACAAATACAGGGCAAGATCAGCCCCAGCATTTT.

This clonotype was picked up many times. This sequence joins TRBV12-3 or TRBV12-4 and TRBJ2-5, with D unresolved. Trimming took 6 bases from V and 1 from J, leaving 9 bases between them. The CDR3 spans 13 residues. The CDR3 is CASRWTLQETQYF. CDR3 nucleotide sequence: TGTGCCAGCAGGTGGACCCTCCAAGAGACCCAGTACTTC.

The chain uses TRBV12-3 or TRBV12-4 and TRBJ1-3; D gene uncertain. The CDR3 covers 15 residues. Trimming cost V 5 bases and J 7 bases, with 18 bases left between them. Written as DNA, the CDR3 is TGTGCCAGCAGTCCCCGGTTTCTCGGAAGTAACACCATATATTTT. Its translation: CASSPRFLGSNTIYF.

V usage is TRBV3-1 and J usage is TRBJ1-1; D call uncertain. The germline V and J ends were trimmed by 6 bases and 1 base, with 9 bases remaining between them. CDR1 and CDR2 from the germline V gene are LGHDT and YNNKEL (reference sequence). CDR3 length: 13 residues. The CDR3 region is CASSFFGNTEAFF. The CDR3, as DNA: TGTGCCAGCAGTTTTTTCGGGAACACTGAAGCTTTCTTT.

The table lists this clonotype with many counts. The J gene is TRBJ2-3, the V gene TRBV7-3; D is ambiguous. The CDR3 consists of 15 residues. In germline, CDR1 is SGHTA, CDR2 FQGTGA. V was trimmed by 5 bases and J by 1 base, leaving 13 bases between them. The CDR3 loop is CASSPRSSGTDTQYF. Here the CDR3 DNA reads TGTGCCAGCAGCCCCCGAAGTTCTGGCACAGATACGCAGTATTTT.

The J gene is TRBJ1-2, the V gene TRBV4-2; D gene unclear. The CDR3 contains 15 residues. Germline assignment: CDR1 LGHNA and CDR2 YNFKEQ. V was pared by 0 bases and J by 5 bases, with 13 bases between. Written as DNA, the CDR3 is TGTGCCAGCAGCCAAGATCGGACCCTCAGTTATGGCTACACCTTC. Protein: CASSQDRTLSYGYTF.

This clonotype was observed a handful of times. The rearrangement uses TRBV7-2 and TRBJ1-4; D remains ambiguous. CDR1 is SGHTA, CDR2 FQGNSA, per germline. Trimming took off 1 base at V and 7 bases at J, with 10 bases between the two ends. The CDR3 has 14 amino acids. The CDR3 DNA reads TGTGCCAGCAGCTTAGGGTTGGTTGGTGAAAAACTGTTTTTT. Translation: CASSLGLVGEKLFF.

On this clonotype: This may be a read error, as it is one base from a much larger clone. The rearrangement joins TRBV24-1 to TRBJ2-7; D remains unclear. V was cut by 4 bases and J by 3 bases, with 9 bases left in between. Germline lookup yields CDR1 KGHDR and CDR2 SFDVKD. The CDR3 has 13 amino acids. Here the CDR3 reads CATSEHSFYEQYV. The DNA of the CDR3 is TGTGCCACCAGTGAGCACAGCTTCTACGAGCAGTACGTC.